The 24 T cell receptor beta chains listed next were all sequenced from one sample in a study of regulatory T cells in long-lasting Graves disease. Arm-PCR with iRepertoire HTBI primers amplified the CDR3 regions for these TCR beta libraries. TCRdb reprocessed the multiplex PCR reads via MiXCR and lists one record per CDR3 protein. The sample has 410,000 or so distinct CDR3 sequences; more than 12% are singletons. The time point here: newly diagnosed GD, antithyroid drugs for less than 3 months. Generation of the TCR library employed RNA extracted from PBMCs. These sequences were also reported in another study, on T cells in Graves' hyperthyroidism and ophthalmopathy.

Specimen: peripheral blood mononuclear cells (PBMCs), collected at new diagnosis, from a patient treated with antithyroid drugs. These receptors all come from a woman in her twenties or thirties with Graves disease.

This clonotype was observed once. A clone one base away is much larger, so this may be a read error. DNA of the CDR3: TGTGCCAGCAGCGTGGGGCGGGATTCACCCCTCCACTTT. This gives the protein CASSVGRDSPLHF. The gene calls are TRBV6-2 or TRBV6-3 and TRBJ1-6; tentatively, D is TRBD1 (5 bases). Germline V lookup: CDR1 MNHEY, CDR2 SVGEGT. The CDR3 consists of 13 residues. The V gene lost 6 bases and the J gene lost 8 bases, with 11 bases spanning the gap.

This clonotype was detected ten times or more. The chain couples TRBV7-9 to TRBJ2-1; D perhaps matches TRBD1 (6 bases). The last part of the DNA fits TRBJ2-5 better; the J call may be wrong. Germline-derived CDR1 and CDR2 are SEHNR and FQNEAQ (reference sequence). The CDR3 runs to 13 residues. The CDR3 DNA sequence: TGTGCCAGCAAAACGAGCACAGGGGAGACCCAGTACTTC. Translating it yields CASKTSTGETQYF.

The chain links TRBV29-1 to TRBJ1-2, with no clear D. V was cut by 5 bases and J by 5 bases, with 9 bases left in between. The CDR3 covers 11 residues. Germline CDR1 SQVTM, CDR2 ANQGSEA. The CDR3 is CSVFGSYGYTF. Written as DNA, the CDR3 is TGCAGCGTTTTTGGTTCGTATGGCTACACCTTC. The variable domain in full, with the rest retrieved from reference TRBV29-1 and TRBJ1-2, is SAVISQKPSRDICQRGTSLTIQCQVDSQVTMMFWYRQQPGQSLTLIATANQGSEATYESGFVIDKFPISRPNLTFSTLTVSNMSPEDSSIYLCSVFGSYGYTFGSGTRLTVV.

Remarks on this clonotype: A much larger clone lies one base from this, so it may be a read error. The rearrangement links TRBV20-1 to TRBJ2-7; 9 nucleotides align to TRBD2. Trimming took 3 bases from V and 7 from J; bases not matched to a gene: 13. The CDR3 extends over 15 amino acids. Germline V gives CDR1 DFQATT, CDR2 SNEGSKA (reference sequence). DNA of the CDR3: TGCAGTGCTAGTAATAGCGGGAGCCCCAACAATGAGCAGTACTTC. This encodes CSASNSGSPNNEQYF.

This clonotype was seen ten or more times. CDR3 sequence reads: CASSETSAPNTEAFF. In nucleotides, the CDR3 is TGTGCCAGCAGTGAAACGTCCGCCCCGAACACTGAAGCTTTCTTT. The chain carries TRBV2 and TRBJ1-1; no firm D call. Germline V gives CDR1 SNHLY, CDR2 FYNNEI. The CDR3 covers 15 residues. With 2 bases removed from V and 1 base from J, the gap between germline ends came to 11 bases.

The table lists this clonotype with many counts. V usage is TRBV5-5 and J usage is TRBJ1-1; D is possibly TRBD1 (6 bases). Germline V CDR1 and CDR2: SGHKS, YYEKEE (reference sequence). Trimming removed 0 bases at V and 1 base at J, with 19 bases between. This CDR3 is 18 amino acids long. The CDR3 coding sequence is TGTGCCAGCAGCTTGGTTGGTAGGGGGGGACTCTCGAACACTGAAGCTTTCTTT. Translated: CASSLVGRGGLSNTEAFF.

This clonotype was observed at least ten times. The chain joins TRBV5-1 to TRBJ2-1; possibly TRBD1 or TRBD2 for D (6 bases each). Trimming took 1 base from V and 0 from J, leaving 11 bases between them. CDR3 length: 16 amino acids. In germline, CDR1 is SGHRS, CDR2 YFSETQ. CDR3 nucleotides: TGCGCCAGCAGCTTGCTATCGGGGGCCTCCTACAATGAGCAGTTCTTC. Translating it yields CASSLLSGASYNEQFF.

This clonotype showed up just a few times. The chain carries TRBV3-1 and TRBJ2-1; D gene ambiguous. Germline assignment: CDR1 LGHDT and CDR2 YNNKEL (reference sequence). CDR3 size: 12 residues. Trimming removed 1 base from V and 8 bases from J, with 6 bases in between. This CDR3 reads CASSQAKHEQFF. The CDR3 DNA is TGTGCCAGCAGCCAAGCTAAACATGAGCAGTTCTTC.

This clonotype occurred a few times. The rearrangement joins TRBV7-3 to TRBJ2-5; D remains ambiguous. With 4 bases removed from V and 5 bases from J, the gap between germline ends came to 11 bases. There are 13 residues in the CDR3. Germline V lookup: CDR1 SGHTA, CDR2 FQGTGA. CDR3 in amino acids: CASSSQLSETQYF. In DNA form, the CDR3 reads TGTGCCAGCAGCTCCCAGCTCTCGGAGACCCAGTACTTC. Complete variable domain (other parts from reference TRBV7-3 and TRBJ2-5): GAGVSQTPSNKVTEKGKYVELRCDPISGHTALYWYRQSLGQGPEFLIYFQGTGAADDSGLPNDRFFAVRPEGSVSTLKIQRTERGDSAVYLCASSSQLSETQYFGPGTRLLVL.

This clonotype was counted only a few times. This rearrangement joins TRBV7-9 to TRBJ1-6; D not certain. The V and J ends lost 6 bases and 6 bases respectively, with 15 bases between them. The length of the CDR3 is 15 residues. Germline V CDR1 and CDR2: SEHNR, FQNEAQ (reference sequence). The CDR3 DNA is TGTGCCAGCAGACCTCCGGCAGCGGGTAATTCACCCCTCCACTTT. It specifies CASRPPAAGNSPLHF.

This clonotype came up a few times. This rearrangement joins TRBV15 to TRBJ2-1; no firm D call. The germline V gene has CDR1 LNHNV and CDR2 YYDKDF (reference sequence). Trimming took off 6 bases at V and 0 bases at J, with 9 bases between the two ends. CDR3 length: 14 residues. The CDR3 spells CATRAFSSYNEQFF. CDR3 nucleotide sequence: TGTGCCACCAGAGCGTTCAGCTCCTACAATGAGCAGTTCTTC.

Worth noting for this clonotype: It differs at one base from a far larger clone, so likely a read error. The genes are TRBV5-6 and TRBJ1-2, with D possibly TRBD1 on 6 matching bases. CDR1 is SGHDT, CDR2 YYEEEE, per germline. The CDR3 is 13 residues long. The CDR3 loop is CAGSLRTDGGYTF. The CDR3 region has the DNA TGTGCCGGCAGCCTTCGGACAGACGGCGGCTACACCTTC.

This clonotype was picked up many times. The chain carries TRBV30 and TRBJ2-7; D is ambiguous. The CDR3 covers 14 residues. V was clipped by 5 bases and J by 2 bases, with 16 bases between them. The germline V gene has CDR1 GTSNPN and CDR2 SVGIG (reference sequence). As DNA, the CDR3 is TGTGCCTGGTCCCAAGGTCCTGGAACCTACGAGCAGTACTTC. Protein product: CAWSQGPGTYEQYF.

J is TRBJ1-6 and V is TRBV20-1, with 9 bases that match TRBD1. CDR1 and CDR2 from the germline V gene are DFQATT and SNEGSKA (reference sequence). This CDR3 spans 15 amino acids. V was pared by 5 bases and J by 4 bases, with 6 bases of the junction left unmatched. The CDR3 loop is CSAYGTGRYNSPLHF. As DNA, the CDR3 is TGCAGTGCTTATGGGACAGGGCGGTATAATTCACCCCTCCACTTT.

This clonotype was seen many times. J is TRBJ1-1 and V is TRBV7-3, with D uncertain. This CDR3 has 15 amino acids. The V end lost 2 bases, the J end lost 0 bases, and 10 bases lay between the germline ends. Germline assignment: CDR1 SGHTA and CDR2 FQGTGA. The CDR3 reads CASSLDSQMNTEAFF. The CDR3 nucleotides are TGTGCCAGCAGCTTAGACTCTCAGATGAACACTGAAGCTTTCTTT.

This clonotype was seen more than once but under ten times. The chain is built from TRBV6-1 and TRBJ1-5; 7 bases align to TRBD1. CDR1 is MNHNS and CDR2 is SASEGT in the germline V gene. The CDR3 loop spans 15 amino acids. The V and J ends lost 6 bases and 11 bases, in that order; junction bases with no gene match: 16. CDR3 protein: CASSPRTGPQRAQHF. CDR3 nucleotides: TGTGCCAGCAGCCCCAGGACAGGTCCGCAGAGGGCCCAGCATTTT.

This clonotype occurred a few times. The rearrangement links TRBV7-9 to TRBJ1-1, with D hard to call. Germline values: CDR1 SEHNR, CDR2 FQNEAQ (reference sequence). V gave up 6 bases and J gave up 4 bases, with 9 bases separating them. The CDR3 is 12 residues long. The CDR3 sequence: CASRPGATEAFF. In DNA, the CDR3 is TGTGCCAGCAGACCTGGAGCCACTGAAGCTTTCTTT. The full variable domain, its missing parts supplied by reference TRBV7-9 and TRBJ1-1, is DTGVSQNPRHKITKRGQNVTFRCDPISEHNRLYWYRQTLGQGPEFLTYFQNEAQLEKSRLLSDRFSAERPKGSFSTLEIQRTEQGDSAMYLCASRPGATEAFFGQGTRLTVV.

This clonotype appeared many times. CDR3 region: CASSPGASLTGELFF. DNA for the CDR3: TGTGCCAGCTCCCCTGGGGCTTCCCTCACCGGGGAGCTGTTTTTT. The V and J genes are TRBV7-9 and TRBJ2-2, with TRBD1 as a possible D gene (5 bases). Trimming removed 8 bases from V and 4 bases from J, with 17 bases in between. The CDR3 runs 15 residues. Germline assignment: CDR1 SEHNR and CDR2 FQNEAQ (reference sequence). Full variable domain (missing parts from reference TRBV7-9 and TRBJ2-2): DTGVSQNPRHKITKRGQNVTFRCDPISEHNRLYWYRQTLGQGPEFLTYFQNEAQLEKSRLLSDRFSAERPKGSFSTLEIQRTEQGDSAMYLCASSPGASLTGELFFGEGSRLTVL.

The V gene is TRBV7-2, the J gene TRBJ2-1; D assignment may be TRBD1 or TRBD2 (6 bases each). The germline V and J ends were trimmed by 5 bases and 10 bases, with 33 bases remaining between them. Per the germline V gene, CDR1 is SGHTA and CDR2 is FQGNSA. The CDR3 length is 19 residues. Written as DNA, the CDR3 is TGTGCCAGCAGCCGGACGCCGGGAGACCGAGGGGACACCCTCTACGAGCAGTTCTTC. It codes for CASSRTPGDRGDTLYEQFF.

This clonotype was picked up many times. This rearrangement joins TRBV2 to TRBJ2-1, with TRBD2 matching 8 bases. The trim removed 5 bases at V and 4 bases at J, leaving 4 bases unmatched. CDR1 is SNHLY, CDR2 FYNNEI, per germline. The CDR3 contains 14 residues. The CDR3 DNA sequence: TGTGCCAGCAGTTCTAGCGGGTTTTACAATGAGCAGTTCTTC. This codes for CASSSSGFYNEQFF.

The chain combines TRBV20-1 with TRBJ2-7; TRBD2 matches 12 bases. The junction had 11 bases not matched to a gene; V was cut back by 4 bases and J by 7 bases. This CDR3 region has 15 residues. The germline gives CDR1 DFQATT, CDR2 SNEGSKA (reference sequence). The CDR3 DNA follows: TGCAGTGCTACCTCCCTAGCGGGAGGGCCTCGTGAGCAGTACTTC. Its translation is CSATSLAGGPREQYF.

This chain joins TRBV29-1 and TRBJ2-1; D gene uncertain. With 4 bases removed from V and 6 bases from J, the gap between germline ends came to 4 bases. The CDR3 length is 10 residues. Per germline, CDR1 SQVTM and CDR2 ANQGSEA. The CDR3 sequence: CSVALNEQFF. The CDR3 nucleotides are TGCAGCGTTGCTCTCAATGAGCAGTTCTTC.

J is TRBJ2-5 and V is TRBV7-9; D possibly corresponds to TRBD1 (5 bases). The V end lost 5 bases, the J end lost 4 bases, and 14 bases lay between the germline ends. Germline V gene sequence: CDR1 SEHNR, CDR2 FQNEAQ (reference sequence). The CDR3 spans 14 residues. DNA for the CDR3: TGTGCCAGCAGCCACAGGATGCTTGGAGAGACCCAGTACTTC. This gives the protein CASSHRMLGETQYF.

This clonotype was picked up many times. The chain couples TRBV5-1 to TRBJ1-1; no clear D gene. CDR1 is SGHRS and CDR2 is YFSETQ in the germline V gene. Trimming removed 8 bases from V and 1 base from J, with 12 bases in between. This CDR3 region has 13 residues. The CDR3, as DNA: TGCGCCAGTTCCATCTGGGGGAACACTGAAGCTTTCTTT. Encoded protein: CASSIWGNTEAFF.